Listed below are T cell receptor beta chains from one sample, sequenced in a study of T cell responses to AZD1222 COVID-19 vaccine. Profiling relied on immunoSEQ multiplex PCR, and the TCRdb table lists in-frame clones only, not all of them. The sample carries 150,000 to 200,000 clones, about nine tenths recorded once. Specimen: peripheral blood, collected on day 0 of AZD1222 vaccination. The receptors were gathered from an adult in good health. Both conserved end residues are part of each CDR3. A D gene is named only where the DNA matches it firmly. Some rows mark clone size as missing; the rest say once, few, many or name a class of expanded clone.

abundance	v_gene	d_gene	j_gene	CDR3nt	CDR3aa
-	TRBV28	TRBD1	TRBJ1-5	TGTGCCAGCGGGGGACAGAGCAATCAGCCCCAGCATTTT	CASGGQSNQPQHF
once	TRBV10-3	TRBD2	TRBJ2-1	TGTGCCATCAGCCCTAGCGGCAATGAGCAGTTCTTC	CAISPSGNEQFF
once	TRBV15	-	TRBJ1-5	TGTGCCACCAGCAGAGTGGGGGACACAGGGTTGAGAAGCAATCAGCCCCAGCATTTT	CATSRVGDTGLRSNQPQHF
-	TRBV10-2	-	TRBJ2-3	TGCGCCAGCAGCTTAGATACGCAGTATTTT	CASSLDTQYF
-	TRBV5-4	-	TRBJ1-1	TGTGCCAGCAGCTTGGCGCTGGAGAACACTGAAGCTTTCTTT	CASSLALENTEAFF
-	TRBV5-1	-	TRBJ2-7	TGCGCCAGCAGCTCGGAGGGGGTTTTCGGCGAGCAGTACTTC	CASSSEGVFGEQYF
-	TRBV28	TRBD1	TRBJ1-2	TGTGCCAGCAGCTTACTCGGACAGGGGAAAGGCTACACCTTC	CASSLLGQGKGYTF
-	TRBV24-1	-	TRBJ1-2	TGTGCCACCAGTGATTTCGACAGACCCTACACCTTC	CATSDFDRPYTF
-	TRBV5-1	-	TRBJ2-1	TGCGCCAGCAGACAGGGCTCCCCCAATGAGCAGTTCTTC	CASRQGSPNEQFF
-	TRBV7-3	-	TRBJ2-3	TGTGCCAGCAGCTTAGCCACCCCGTGGGGTCGAGATACGCAGTATTTT	CASSLATPWGRDTQYF
-	TRBV3-1/TRBV3-2	-	TRBJ2-7	TGTGCCAGCAGCCAAGATCAAGGGGGGCTGGGGGAGCAGTACTTC	CASSQDQGGLGEQYF
-	TRBV28	-	TRBJ1-3	TGTGCCAGCAGCTATCAGGACGGGCGCTCTGGAAACACCATATATTTT	CASSYQDGRSGNTIYF
few	TRBV7-2	TRBD1	TRBJ1-2	TGTGCCAGCAGCTCCCGACAGGGGAAAATTAATGGCTACACCTTC	CASSSRQGKINGYTF
once	TRBV4-3	-	TRBJ1-6	TGCGCCAGCAGCCAAGGGTCAGGACAGAGGAATTCACCCCTCCACTTT	CASSQGSGQRNSPLHF
-	TRBV6-5	TRBD1	TRBJ1-2	TGTGCCAGCAGTTACTCGGGACAGCCAGTCTATGGCTACACCTTC	CASSYSGQPVYGYTF
-	TRBV6-6	-	TRBJ1-1	TGTGCCAGCAGCTACAGGGCAGTAGACACTGAAGCTTTCTTT	CASSYRAVDTEAFF
-	TRBV18	-	TRBJ2-3	TGTGCCAGCTCACCTCGGGTGGGGAGCACAGATACGCAGTATTTT	CASSPRVGSTDTQYF
-	TRBV2	-	TRBJ1-4	TGTGCCAGCGGGGTTAGACAAATCAGGGGTGAAAAACTGTTTTTT	CASGVRQIRGEKLFF
-	TRBV5-6	TRBD1	TRBJ1-2	TGTGCCAGCAGCTTGGGGGACAGGGCTAACTATGGCTACACCTTC	CASSLGDRANYGYTF
-	TRBV5-6	-	TRBJ1-5	TGTGCCAGCAGCTTTAAGGGTAAAGGCAATCAGCCCCAGCATTTT	CASSFKGKGNQPQHF
-	TRBV6-5	-	TRBJ1-6	TGTGCCAGCACCCCCAGGACCAATAATTCACCCCTCCACTTT	CASTPRTNNSPLHF
-	TRBV7-9	TRBD1	TRBJ1-3	TGTGCCAGCGGCAGACAGGGCGACTCTGGAAACACCATATATTTT	CASGRQGDSGNTIYF
-	TRBV5-5	-	TRBJ1-1	TGTGCCAGCAGCTTGGGTAGGGCAGGGAACACTGAAGCTTTCTTT	CASSLGRAGNTEAFF
-	TRBV6-5	-	TRBJ1-2	TGTGCCAGCAGGGCAGGGACCAACTATGGCTACACCTTC	CASRAGTNYGYTF
-	TRBV5-1	-	TRBJ1-1	TGCGCCAGCAGCTTCACGGGGTCTGGGCCTGAAGCTTTCTTT	CASSFTGSGPEAFF
once	TRBV19	-	TRBJ1-1	TGTGCCAGTAGTATAGGGGTTTTTGTCAGAACCCCCCAGAACACTGAAGCTTTCTTT	CASSIGVFVRTPQNTEAFF
-	TRBV27	TRBD1	TRBJ1-2	TGTGCCAGCAGTTTAGTCCGGGACAGTCCCCTAACGGGCTACACCTTC	CASSLVRDSPLTGYTF
-	TRBV19	TRBD1	TRBJ1-4	TGTGCCAGTACCAGGACAGGTTGGAGTGAAAAACTGTTTTTT	CASTRTGWSEKLFF